The T cell receptor beta chain under discussion was sequenced for a study of blood T cell repertoires in COVID-19. The wider study: Spain, Italy and the United States supplied samples that represented acute and convalescent COVID-19. The cDNA or gDNA used as material had been derived from T cells, B-cell-depleted T cells, or PBMCs.

The CDR3 contains 12 residues. Trimming took 10 bases from V and 4 from J; bases not matched to a gene: 4. Germline-derived CDR1 and CDR2 are MDHEN and SYDVKM. Some clones are missing from TCRdb's copy, which holds only in-frame ones; the method was immunoSEQ multiplex PCR. The table has about 240,000 clones, 70% to 90% seen once; the top ten hold 5.5% to 6.5%. V and J are TRBV28 and TRBJ1-1; 9 bases align to TRBD1. The TCR was taken from a man aged 55 to 70 with acute or convalescent COVID-19. The sequenced sample was peripheral blood. In DNA, the CDR3 is TGTGCCACCGGACAGGGGCCCACTGAAGCTTTCTTT. Protein sequence: CATGQGPTEAFF.